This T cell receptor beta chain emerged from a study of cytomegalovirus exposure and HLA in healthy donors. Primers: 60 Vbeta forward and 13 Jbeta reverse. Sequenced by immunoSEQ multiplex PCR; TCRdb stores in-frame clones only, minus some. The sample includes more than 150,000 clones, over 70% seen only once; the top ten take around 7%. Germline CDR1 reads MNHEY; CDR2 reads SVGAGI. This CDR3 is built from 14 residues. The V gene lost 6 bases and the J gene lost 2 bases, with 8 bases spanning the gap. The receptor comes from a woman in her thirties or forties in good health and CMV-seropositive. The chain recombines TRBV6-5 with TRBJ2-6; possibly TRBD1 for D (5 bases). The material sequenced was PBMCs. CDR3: CASSRRAGANVLTF. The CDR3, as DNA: TGTGCCAGCAGCCGCAGGGCTGGGGCCAACGTCCTGACTTTC.